These 13 T cell receptor beta chains originate from one sample sequenced in a study of technical replicates of blood from a few donors. Data came from immunoSEQ multiplex PCR; TCRdb stores just in-frame clones and leaves some out. The sample holds roughly 15,000 clones, 86% seen once. Material: PBMCs. The receptors stem from a human donor in good health.

This clone appeared a single time. The CDR3 coding sequence is TGCGCCAGCAGCTCAACGACTAGCGGGTTGACAGATACGCAGTATTTT. Translated, it gives CASSSTTSGLTDTQYF. The chain recombines TRBV5-1 with TRBJ2-3, with 10 bases matching TRBD2. CDR3 length: 16 residues. V shed 3 bases, J shed 3 bases, and the junction held 7 bases outside the gene matches. Germline CDR1 reads SGHRS; CDR2 reads YFSETQ.

The gene calls are TRBV27 and TRBJ1-4; a possible D gene is TRBD1 (5 bases). Trimming cost V 0 bases and J 8 bases, with 13 bases left between them. This CDR3 has 15 amino acids. Germline CDR1 reads MNHEY; CDR2 reads SMNVEV (reference sequence). This CDR3 reads CASSLSGRGREKLFF. CDR3 DNA: TGTGCCAGCAGTTTATCAGGGAGGGGCAGAGAAAAACTGTTTTTT.

This chain connects TRBV5-1 to TRBJ2-7; no clear D gene. V lost 1 base, J lost 1 base, and 6 bases lay in between. The germline CDR1 and CDR2 sequences are SGHRS and YFSETQ. The CDR3 length is 13 residues. This CDR3 reads CASSLISSYEQYF. Here the CDR3 DNA reads TGCGCCAGCAGCTTGATCAGTTCCTACGAGCAGTACTTC.

The chain has TRBV2 and TRBJ2-1; 7 bases are a match to TRBD1. V shed 6 bases, J shed 8 bases, and the junction held 7 bases outside the gene matches. CDR1 is SNHLY, CDR2 FYNNEI, per germline. The length of the CDR3 is 13 residues. The CDR3 DNA reads as TGTGCCAGCAGGACAGGGTTCGGGGATGAGCAGTTCTTC. Encoded protein: CASRTGFGDEQFF.

The chain has TRBV5-4 and TRBJ2-3; 7 bases are a match to TRBD2. The J segment lost 4 bases and the V segment lost 0 bases, leaving 8 bases of the junction unmatched. Looked up from germline, CDR1 is SGHNT and CDR2 is YYREEE (reference sequence). This CDR3 spans 16 amino acids. CDR3 sequence reads: CASSLGGLKSPDTQYF. CDR3 coding DNA: TGTGCCAGCAGCTTGGGGGGACTAAAGAGCCCAGATACGCAGTATTTT.

V is TRBV6-5 and J is TRBJ1-1, with a weak D call TRBD1 (6 bases). CDR3 length: 14 residues. The germline V and J ends were trimmed by 5 bases and 1 base, with 11 bases remaining between them. In germline, CDR1 is MNHEY, CDR2 SVGAGI. The CDR3 reads CASSTGTPNTEAFF. DNA of the CDR3: TGTGCCAGCAGTACCGGGACACCGAACACTGAAGCTTTCTTT.

The chain's CDR3 is CASSPLGQKETQYF. The CDR3 bases are TGTGCCAGCAGCCCATTGGGACAGAAAGAGACCCAGTACTTC. The V and J genes are TRBV7-2 and TRBJ2-5; 7 bases align to TRBD1. This CDR3 spans 14 amino acids. After removal of 5 bases from V and 3 bases from J, the junction contained 6 bases not matched to a gene. Germline lookup yields CDR1 SGHTA and CDR2 FQGNSA.

This sequence joins TRBV6-6 and TRBJ1-1, with D perhaps matching TRBD1 (5 bases). From germline, CDR1 is MNHNY and CDR2 SVGAGI (reference sequence). V was clipped by 8 bases and J by 7 bases, with 11 bases between them. The CDR3 sequence is 11 residues long. In DNA form, the CDR3 reads TGTGCCAGCGGGGCCGATTATGAAGCTTTCTTT. Its protein is CASGADYEAFF.

This clone was seen once. The V call is TRBV6-4, the J call TRBJ2-1; 7 bases are a match to TRBD2. Germline CDR1 MRHNA, CDR2 SNTAGT. CDR3 length equals 16 residues. V was pared by 0 bases and J by 8 bases, with 10 bases of the junction left unmatched. CDR3 sequence reads: CASSDSPAGALDEQFF. CDR3 in DNA: TGTGCCAGCAGTGACTCCCCTGCGGGAGCCTTGGATGAGCAGTTCTTC.

The chain has TRBV7-9 and TRBJ2-7; TRBD2 matches at 10 bases. The CDR3 contains 14 residues. Germline V gene data show CDR1 as SEHNR and CDR2 as FQNEAQ (reference sequence). V trimming: 3 bases; J trimming: 3 bases; junction bases outside the gene matches: 2. The CDR3 here is CASSLSSGSYEQYF. The CDR3 nucleotides read TGTGCCAGCAGCTTGTCTAGCGGGAGCTACGAGCAGTACTTC.

The V and J genes are TRBV28 and TRBJ2-7; 8 bases line up with TRBD2. The germline V gene has CDR1 MDHEN and CDR2 SYDVKM. The junction had 4 bases not matched to a gene; V was cut back by 3 bases and J by 3 bases. The CDR3 has 14 residues. The CDR3 region is CASSLSSGSYEQYF. In DNA form, the CDR3 reads TGTGCCAGCAGTTTGTCAAGCGGGAGCTACGAGCAGTACTTC.

This sequence joins TRBV5-1 and TRBJ1-5; D may be TRBD1 (6 bases). The germline V and J ends were trimmed by 2 bases and 4 bases, with 13 bases remaining between them. CDR1 and CDR2 from the germline V gene are SGHRS and YFSETQ. CDR3 length equals 15 residues. CDR3 DNA: TGCGCCAGCAGCTTAGAGACAGGCCCTAATCAGCCCCAGCATTTT. It translates to CASSLETGPNQPQHF.

The V and J genes are TRBV7-2 and TRBJ2-1; 7 bases match TRBD2. J was trimmed by 1 base and V by 2 bases; bases with no gene match: 5. Germline values: CDR1 SGHTA, CDR2 FQGNSA. The CDR3 totals 16 residues. CDR3 DNA sequence: TGTGCCAGCAGCTTAAGCGGGGCTGGGTCCTACAATGAGCAGTTCTTC. This translates into CASSLSGAGSYNEQFF.